This entry is about one TCR beta chain. This record belongs to a study of T cell repertoires in cytomegalovirus infection. V was shortened by 1 base and J by 3 bases, with 7 bases between the two germline ends. The CDR3 runs to 14 residues. The germline V gene encodes CDR1 SGHTA and CDR2 FQGNSA. TCRdb called the reads again in MiXCR, with one record for every CDR3 protein. The repertoire holds about 150,000 distinct CDR3 sequences, with 17% as singletons. Source material: CD8+ T cells from PBMCs. The chain employs TRBV7-2 and TRBJ2-1; perhaps D is TRBD1 or TRBD2 (5 bases each). This clonotype was obtained from a human donor in good health (CMV status not recorded). Some clones in this sample may be carry-over from other donors' samples. The CDR3 nucleotides are TGTGCCAGCAGCTTAGGGGACCACTACAATGAGCAGTTCTTC. Protein product: CASSLGDHYNEQFF. Looking up the rest from reference TRBV7-2 and TRBJ2-1 gives the full variable domain: GAGVSQSPSNKVTEKGKDVELRCDPISGHTALYWYRQSLGQGLEFLIYFQGNSAPDKSGLPSDRFSAERTGGSVSTLTIQRTQQEDSAVYLCASSLGDHYNEQFFGPGTRLTVL.